The present T cell receptor beta chain was sequenced within a study of early T cells in non-severe SARS-CoV-2 infection. Study-level background: Sequencing of bulk RNA from unsorted whole blood was done, without chain pairing.

TCRdb used MiXCR to reprocess the 5' RACE reads, holding one entry per CDR3 protein. The sample contains more than 50,000 distinct CDR3 sequences, about 16% of which appear only once. Trimming removed 5 bases from V and 5 bases from J; junction bases left unmatched: 5. The germline gives CDR1 SGHVS, CDR2 FQNEAQ. This CDR3 region has 16 residues. A few counts support this clonotype. The gene calls are TRBV7-8 and TRBJ2-2; the match to TRBD2 covers 13 bases. The receptor comes from an adult who was a healthcare worker with PCR-confirmed SARS-CoV-2 infection or an uninfected control (not recorded which). Sequencing was performed on whole blood, taken at baseline. The CDR3 bases are TGTGCCAGCAGCAAAGGGGGACTAGCGGGAACCGGGGAGCTGTTTTTT. This translates into CASSKGGLAGTGELFF.